One TCR beta chain is described in this entry. Measured with immunoSEQ multiplex PCR; TCRdb has only the in-frame clones, and not every one. This sample has about 89,000 clones, with approximately 89% found just once. These data are taken from a study of T cell responses to AZD1222 COVID-19 vaccine. The CDR3 contains 16 residues. CDR1 is MDHEN, CDR2 SYDVKM, per germline. V shed 1 base and J 10 bases; nucleotides not matched to a gene: 11. Specimen: peripheral blood, collected on day 0 of MenACWY control vaccination. J is TRBJ2-1 and V is TRBV28; TRBD1 matches at 9 bases. The TCR comes from an adult in good health. The CDR3 spells CASSLSGTGRLGEQFF. The CDR3 DNA is TGTGCCAGCAGTTTATCTGGGACAGGGCGGCTAGGAGAGCAGTTCTTC.